This TCR beta chain was captured in a study of cytomegalovirus exposure and HLA in healthy donors. Study in general: Earlier, approximately 110 million unique TCR beta sequences were recovered from around 180 million T cells by an analysis.

In the PCR, 60 Vbeta and 13 Jbeta primers were used. The assay was immunoSEQ multiplex PCR, and TCRdb's table has in-frame clones only and misses some. The sample contains about 140,000 clones, almost 80% of which appear only once. Germline V CDR1 and CDR2: SGHKS, YYEKEE (reference sequence). V dropped 4 bases and J dropped 1 base, with 20 bases sitting between them. This CDR3 comprises 18 residues. Concerning this clone: Its target is not known.

This cohort consisted of healthy bone marrow donors. Study-level points and caveats: By HLA locus, TCR association rates varied in a later analysis, with DRB1 showing the most and HLA-C the fewest. Relative to equally common others, HLA-associated TCR beta chains showed greater clonal expansion in a later analysis.

Sequenced material: PBMCs. The chain uses TRBV5-5 and TRBJ2-2, with a weak D call TRBD1 (6 bases). The source of this sequence is a man aged 18 to 29 in good health and CMV-seronegative. CDR3 in DNA: TGTGCCAGCAGCGAAGTTTTTACAGGGACCCTGAACACCGGGGAGCTGTTTTTT. Protein sequence: CASSEVFTGTLNTGELFF.